This T cell receptor (beta chain) was sequenced in a study of OX40 agonist ivuxolimab in advanced cancers. The wider study: Patients enrolled in dose escalation were diagnosed with hepatocellular carcinoma, melanoma, renal cell or head and neck cancer.

V shed 2 bases and J shed 5 bases, with 5 bases lying between them. This CDR3 has 11 residues. Germline loops: CDR1 SGHDT, CDR2 YYEEEE. Assay: immunoSEQ multiplex PCR; the TCRdb copy retains only in-frame clones and omits some. This table has more than 65,000 clones, around four fifths appearing once. This receptor was taken from an adult with an advanced solid tumor such as melanoma, head and neck, liver or kidney cancer. V is TRBV5-6 and J is TRBJ2-7, with D hard to call. This material consisted of CD4+ or CD8+ T cells sorted from blood, taken in a trial of the OX40 agonist ivuxolimab. The CDR3 spells CASSFVHEQYF. The DNA for the CDR3 is TGTGCCAGCAGCTTCGTCCACGAGCAGTACTTC.